Presented here are 6 T cell receptor beta chains from one specimen sequenced in a study of OX40 agonist ivuxolimab in advanced cancers. Profiling relied on immunoSEQ multiplex PCR, and the TCRdb table lists in-frame clones only, not all of them. The sample lists tens of thousands of clones, roughly 87% occurring once. This material consisted of CD4+ or CD8+ T cells sorted from blood, taken in a trial of the OX40 agonist ivuxolimab. The receptor set was obtained from an adult with an advanced solid tumor such as melanoma, head and neck, liver or kidney cancer.

The V and J genes are TRBV14 and TRBJ1-3, with D unclear. V lost 1 base and J lost 1, with 5 bases in between. This CDR3 has 14 amino acids. Germline V gene lookup returns CDR1 SGHDN and CDR2 FVKESK. CDR3 DNA sequence: TGTGCCAGCAGCCAAGGCGGTTCTGGAAACACCATATATTTT. This translates into CASSQGGSGNTIYF.

The V and J genes are TRBV11-2 and TRBJ2-7, with 7 bases identical to TRBD1. Looked up from germline, CDR1 is SGHAT and CDR2 is FQNNGV. Losses at the gene ends were 7 bases for V and 4 bases for J; bases not matched to a gene: 10. The CDR3 runs 14 residues. CDR3 region: CASTRLTGLYEQYF. The DNA of the CDR3 is TGTGCCAGCACCCGCCTGACAGGGCTTTACGAGCAGTACTTC.

This clone came up a few times. The gene calls are TRBV6-1 and TRBJ1-2; D may be TRBD1 (6 bases). Germline V gene data show CDR1 as MNHNS and CDR2 as SASEGT. Trimming took off 3 bases at V and 2 bases at J, with 10 bases between the two ends. This CDR3 comprises 14 residues. For the CDR3, the DNA is TGTGCCAGCAGTGATCTACAGGGAAACTATGGCTACACCTTC. Protein product: CASSDLQGNYGYTF.

The V call is TRBV5-1, the J call TRBJ2-2; 9 nucleotides line up with TRBD1. The V segment lost 4 bases and the J segment 2 bases; nucleotides outside the gene matches: 6. The germline V gene encodes CDR1 SGHRS and CDR2 YFSETQ. The CDR3 covers 16 residues. CDR3 residues: CASSPMDRGNTGELFF. CDR3 nucleotides: TGCGCCAGCAGCCCGATGGACAGGGGAAACACCGGGGAGCTGTTTTTT.

This clone was seen only once. V gene TRBV28 combines with J gene TRBJ2-7; the D gene is possibly TRBD2 (6 bases). Germline V gives CDR1 MDHEN, CDR2 SYDVKM. This CDR3 is built from 14 residues. V was pared by 6 bases and J by 7 bases, with 19 bases between. The CDR3 protein is CASRLGAGGKEQYF. The CDR3, as DNA: TGTGCCAGCAGGCTCGGGGCCGGAGGGAAGGAGCAGTACTTC.

The chain joins TRBV19 to TRBJ2-6; possibly TRBD1 for D (5 bases). Between the trimmed V and J ends, which lost 9 bases and 0 bases, there was a span of 6 bases. CDR1 is LNHDA and CDR2 is SQIVND in the germline V gene (reference sequence). The CDR3 has 13 residues. The CDR3 here is CASRDSGANVLTF. CDR3 coding DNA: TGTGCCAGCAGGGACTCTGGGGCCAACGTCCTGACTTTC.